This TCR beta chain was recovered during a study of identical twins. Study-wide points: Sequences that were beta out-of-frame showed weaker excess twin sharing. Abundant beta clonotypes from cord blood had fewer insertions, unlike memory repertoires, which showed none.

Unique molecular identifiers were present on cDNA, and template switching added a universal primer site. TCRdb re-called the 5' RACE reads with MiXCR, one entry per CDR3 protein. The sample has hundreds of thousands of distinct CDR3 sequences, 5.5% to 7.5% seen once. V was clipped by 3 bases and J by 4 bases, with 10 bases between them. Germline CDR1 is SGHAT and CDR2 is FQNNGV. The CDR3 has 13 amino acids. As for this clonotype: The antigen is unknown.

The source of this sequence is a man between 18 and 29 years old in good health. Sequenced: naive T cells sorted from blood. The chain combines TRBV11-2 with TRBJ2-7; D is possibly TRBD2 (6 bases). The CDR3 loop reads CASSFLGGYEQYV. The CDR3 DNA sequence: TGTGCCAGCAGCTTCCTTGGGGGGTACGAGCAGTACGTC.